A selection of T cell receptor beta chains follows, all from one sample in a study of identifying expanded T cells in peripheral blood. Data came from immunoSEQ multiplex PCR; TCRdb stores just in-frame clones and leaves some out. The data show 120,000 or so clones, with approximately 80% seen just once and more than 2.5% held by the top ten. The source material was blood. Receptor source: a person aged 18 to 70 in good health. Both conserved end residues are part of each CDR3. D genes are given only for firm matches. Clone sizes are given selectively: once, few, many, or a class where the clone is expanded.

NA | TRBJ2-1 | NA | TRBV11-2 | CASSLGPLIKGGQFF | TGTGCCAGCAGCTTAGGTCCCCTCATAAAAGGTGGGCAGTTCTTC
TRBD1 | TRBJ1-1 | NA | TRBV2 | CASFWPGQEGNEAFF | TGTGCCAGCTTTTGGCCGGGACAGGAGGGGAATGAAGCTTTCTTT
NA | TRBJ2-7 | few | TRBV28 | CASSLSGPEQYF | TGTGCCAGCAGTTTATCCGGGCCCGAGCAGTACTTC
NA | TRBJ2-1 | NA | TRBV7-8 | CASTRSNWERYNEQFF | TGTGCCAGCACCCGCTCGAACTGGGAGCGGTACAATGAGCAGTTCTTC
NA | TRBJ1-4 | NA | TRBV6-5 | CASAPGRIEKLFF | TGTGCCAGCGCTCCAGGGAGGATTGAAAAACTGTTTTTT
TRBD2 | TRBJ2-3 | NA | TRBV5-1 | CASSFYPIRTSGGPSTDTQYF | TGCGCCAGCAGCTTTTACCCAATCCGGACTAGCGGGGGGCCTAGCACAGATACGCAGTATTTT
TRBD1 | TRBJ2-5 | NA | TRBV11-3 | CASSGFGDRGGETQYF | TGTGCCAGCAGCGGGTTCGGGGACAGGGGTGGAGAGACCCAGTACTTC
NA | TRBJ1-2 | NA | TRBV7-9 | CASSLTDGNYGYTF | TGTGCCAGCAGCTTGACCGACGGTAACTATGGCTACACCTTC
NA | TRBJ1-1 | NA | TRBV11-2 | CASSLVVTEAFF | TGTGCCAGCAGCTTAGTGGTGACTGAAGCTTTCTTT
NA | TRBJ1-5 | NA | TRBV6-5 | CAWRESCYQPQHF | TGTGCCTGGCGGGAATCTTGCTATCAGCCCCAGCATTTT
NA | TRBJ1-2 | NA | TRBV5-6 | CASSWAPGLSGGYTF | TGTGCCAGCAGCTGGGCTCCGGGACTCTCCGGTGGCTACACCTTC
TRBD1 | TRBJ1-2 | NA | TRBV7-8 | CASSSPRTGVSNGYTF | TGTGCCAGCAGCTCCCCACGCACAGGGGTTTCTAATGGCTACACCTTC
NA | TRBJ2-7 | NA | TRBV2 | CASSRSGGSYEQYF | TGTGCCAGCAGTCGGTCAGGAGGCTCCTACGAGCAGTACTTC
TRBD2 | TRBJ2-2 | NA | TRBV5-6 | CASSSGGPNTGELFF | TGTGCCAGCAGCTCGGGGGGGCCTAACACCGGGGAGCTGTTTTTT
NA | TRBJ1-3 | NA | TRBV9 | CASSVTGLLGRATIYF | TGTGCCAGCAGCGTAACAGGACTTTTGGGACGGGCCACCATATATTTT
TRBD1 | TRBJ1-4 | NA | TRBV11-2 | CASSAGQGNEKLFF | TGTGCCAGCAGCGCGGGACAGGGGAATGAAAAACTGTTTTTT
TRBD2 | TRBJ2-5 | NA | TRBV7-2 | CASTLSGGARETQYF | TGTGCCAGCACCCTTAGCGGGGGGGCCAGAGAGACCCAGTACTTC
NA | TRBJ1-4 | NA | TRBV5-1 | CASSTNGGGEKLFF | TGCGCCAGCAGCACCAACGGCGGGGGGGAGAAACTGTTTTTT
NA | TRBJ2-1 | NA | TRBV5-6 | CASSGGNEQFF | TGTGCCAGCAGCGGGGGGAATGAGCAGTTCTTC
NA | TRBJ1-1 | few | TRBV30 | CAWSVGTEAFF | TGTGCCTGGAGTGTGGGGACTGAAGCTTTCTTT
NA | TRBJ1-2 | NA | TRBV2 | CASRVQEASTYGYTF | TGTGCCAGCAGGGTACAGGAAGCTTCGACATATGGCTACACCTTC
NA | TRBJ1-5 | NA | TRBV19 | CASRDHGVMQPQHF | TGTGCCAGTAGGGATCACGGGGTAATGCAGCCCCAGCATTTT
NA | TRBJ1-6 | NA | TRBV9 | CASSTRSGPYNSPLHF | TGTGCCAGCTCCACCCGATCGGGGCCCTATAATTCACCCCTCCACTTT
TRBD2 | TRBJ2-3 | once | TRBV12-5 | CASGDGGAGTDTQYF | TGTGCTAGTGGGGACGGGGGGGCCGGCACAGATACGCAGTATTTT
TRBD1 | TRBJ1-5 | NA | TRBV2 | CASRGTVSNQPQHF | TGTGCCAGCAGGGGGACAGTTAGCAATCAGCCCCAGCATTTT
NA | TRBJ1-6 | NA | TRBV5-5 | CASSFGRAYNSPLHF | TGTGCCAGCAGCTTCGGGCGGGCCTATAATTCACCCCTCCACTTT
TRBD1 | TRBJ1-2 | NA | TRBV5-4 | CASSPPGQTNYGYTF | TGTGCCAGCAGCCCACCGGGACAGACTAACTATGGCTACACCTTC
NA | TRBJ2-5 | NA | TRBV4-3 | CASSQEGRPQETQYF | TGCGCCAGCAGCCAAGAAGGACGGCCCCAAGAGACCCAGTACTTC
TRBD1 | TRBJ2-4 | NA | TRBV6-1 | CASSARTGAKNIQYF | TGTGCCAGCAGTGCCCGGACAGGGGCGAAAAACATTCAGTACTTC
NA | TRBJ2-5 | NA | TRBV6-6 | CASSYHPRGETQYF | TGTGCCAGCAGTTATCACCCTCGGGGAGAGACCCAGTACTTC
TRBD1 | TRBJ1-2 | NA | TRBV18 | CASSPRIPGQGPYGYTF | TGTGCCAGCTCACCACGAATCCCCGGACAGGGTCCCTATGGCTACACCTTC
NA | TRBJ1-6 | many | TRBV2 | CARSGRSNSPLHF | TGTGCCAGATCGGGACGCTCCAATTCACCCCTCCACTTT
NA | TRBJ2-6 | NA | TRBV5-4 | CASSLLGANVLTF | TGTGCCAGTTCCTTGTTGGGGGCCAACGTCCTGACTTTC
NA | TRBJ2-3 | NA | TRBV7-2 | CASSPPFTDTQYF | TGTGCCAGCAGCCCCCCTTTTACAGATACGCAGTATTTT
NA | TRBJ1-4 | NA | TRBV5-1 | CASSLSGQLFNEKLFF | TGCGCCAGCAGCTTGAGTGGACAGCTCTTTAATGAAAAACTGTTTTTT
TRBD2 | TRBJ2-3 | NA | TRBV7-6 | CASGWGGRDTQYF | TGTGCCAGCGGTTGGGGGGGTAGAGATACGCAGTATTTT
TRBD1 | TRBJ1-6 | NA | TRBV7-2 | CASGGQPSNSPLHF | TGTGCCAGCGGGGGACAGCCGAGCAATTCACCCCTCCACTTT
NA | TRBJ1-2 | once | TRBV4-3 | CASSQTGRGYTF | TGCGCCAGCAGCCAAACCGGACGTGGCTACACCTTC
NA | TRBJ1-2 | NA | TRBV21-1 | CASSPRLRGLYGYTF | TGTGCCAGCAGCCCTAGGCTCAGGGGGTTGTATGGCTACACCTTC
TRBD2 | TRBJ2-3 | NA | TRBV15 | CATSRGTSDTDTQYF | TGTGCCACCAGCAGAGGGACTAGCGACACAGATACGCAGTATTTT
NA | TRBJ1-3 | NA | TRBV5-6 | CASSIGQLRLSGNTIYF | TGTGCCAGCAGCATAGGACAGCTCCGGCTTTCTGGAAACACCATATATTTT
NA | TRBJ1-6 | NA | TRBV9 | CASSVHPTPSYNSPLHF | TGTGCCAGCAGCGTCCACCCTACTCCCTCCTATAATTCACCCCTCCACTTT
TRBD2 | TRBJ2-1 | NA | TRBV5-1 | CASSLDGLAGVFEQFF | TGCGCCAGCAGCTTGGACGGGCTAGCGGGGGTATTCGAGCAGTTCTTC
NA | TRBJ1-5 | NA | TRBV12-5 | CASGLVRAGREQPQHF | TGTGCTAGTGGTTTGGTAAGGGCGGGGAGGGAACAGCCCCAGCATTTT
TRBD2 | TRBJ2-7 | NA | TRBV6-1 | CASTEGLAGVIYEQYF | TGTGCCAGCACTGAAGGCCTAGCGGGGGTTATCTACGAGCAGTACTTC
NA | TRBJ1-4 | NA | TRBV27 | CASSSTGRGNEKLFF | TGTGCCAGCAGTAGTACAGGGAGGGGGAATGAAAAACTGTTTTTT
NA | TRBJ1-6 | NA | TRBV23-1 | CASSPIGALHF | TGCGCCAGCAGCCCTATAGGGGCCCTCCACTTT
NA | TRBJ1-2 | NA | TRBV6-1 | CASSVTDSYGYTF | TGTGCCAGCAGTGTAACCGACAGCTATGGCTACACCTTC
NA | TRBJ1-5 | NA | TRBV29-1 | CSVGEGGQPQHF | TGCAGCGTTGGTGAGGGCGGTCAGCCCCAGCATTTT
TRBD1 | TRBJ1-1 | NA | TRBV5-1 | CASSLGRDRAPPLLDTEAFF | TGCGCCAGCAGCTTGGGACGGGACAGGGCTCCTCCGCTGCTCGACACTGAAGCTTTCTTT